The 8 T cell receptor beta chains below come from one sample, sequenced in a study of cytomegalovirus exposure and HLA in healthy donors. In the PCR, 60 Vbeta and 13 Jbeta primers were used. Profiled with immunoSEQ multiplex PCR; TCRdb holds only in-frame clones, not every one. The sample holds fewer than 75,000 clones, 65% to 85% seen once. The material sequenced was PBMCs. The receptors here all came from a man aged 70-80 years in good health and CMV-seronegative.

The rearrangement joins TRBV19 to TRBJ2-2, with TRBD2 matching 9 bases. V trimming: 6 bases; J trimming: 2 bases; junction bases outside the gene matches: 10. The CDR3 spans 17 residues. Germline V gene data show CDR1 as LNHDA and CDR2 as SQIVND (reference sequence). The CDR3 region is CASSLLAGTTNTGELFF. CDR3 DNA: TGTGCCAGTAGCCTACTAGCGGGTACTACAAACACCGGGGAGCTGTTTTTT.

This chain links TRBV6-5 with TRBJ1-1, with D perhaps matching TRBD1 (5 bases). Germline CDR1 MNHEY, CDR2 SVGAGI. The CDR3 runs to 15 residues. V lost 0 bases and J lost 4, with 12 bases in between. CDR3 in DNA: TGTGCCAGCAGTTACTCGCAGGGAAGGAGCACTGAAGCTTTCTTT. The encoded protein is CASSYSQGRSTEAFF.

This clone appeared once. This sequence joins TRBV7-8 and TRBJ2-5; 13 nucleotides line up with TRBD2. V was pared by 5 bases and J by 4 bases, with 7 bases of the junction left unmatched. Germline loops: CDR1 SGHVS, CDR2 FQNEAQ. The CDR3 contains 16 residues. The CDR3 is CASSTGLAGAGETQYF. The CDR3 coding sequence is TGTGCCAGCAGCACCGGACTAGCGGGGGCTGGAGAGACCCAGTACTTC.

This rearrangement joins TRBV7-2 to TRBJ2-5; 7 bases align to TRBD2. Germline CDR1 reads SGHTA; CDR2 reads FQGNSA. The CDR3 runs to 14 residues. V lost 5 bases and J lost 4; bases outside the gene matches: 7. The CDR3 bases are TGTGCCAGCAGCAGACTAGCAGTGGGAGAGACCCAGTACTTC. This encodes CASSRLAVGETQYF. Combining the CDR3 with reference TRBV7-2 and TRBJ2-5 gives the whole variable domain GAGVSQSPSNKVTEKGKDVELRCDPISGHTALYWYRQSLGQGLEFLIYFQGNSAPDKSGLPSDRFSAERTGGSVSTLTIQRTQQEDSAVYLCASSRLAVGETQYFGPGTRLLVL.

Here the CDR3 DNA reads TGTGCCAGCAGCTTGGCTAGCGGAGCGGATACGCAGTATTTT. It specifies CASSLASGADTQYF. The chain employs TRBV13 and TRBJ2-3, with 7 bases aligning to TRBD2. The ends lost 3 bases at V and 6 bases at J; junction bases unmatched: 6. CDR1 is PRHDT and CDR2 is FYEKMQ in the germline V gene (reference sequence). The CDR3 sequence is 14 residues long.

This clone was counted a few times. The V and J genes are TRBV19 and TRBJ2-4; 7 nucleotides line up with TRBD2. The CDR3 extends over 15 amino acids. CDR1 and CDR2 (germline): LNHDA, SQIVND (reference sequence). J gave up 3 bases and V 10 bases, and 12 bases lay outside the gene matches. The CDR3 protein is CATAALGGSKNIQYF. CDR3 DNA sequence: TGTGCCACCGCGGCCTTGGGGGGGAGCAAAAACATTCAGTACTTC.

This sequence joins TRBV7-3 and TRBJ2-1; TRBD2 matches 12 bases. The germline V gene has CDR1 SGHTA and CDR2 FQGTGA. This CDR3 comprises 16 residues. The V gene end was trimmed by 1 base and the J gene end by 8 bases; junction bases not matched to a gene: 6. The CDR3 DNA sequence: TGTGCCAGCAGCTTAAGGAGCCTAGCGGGGGGGGATGAGCAGTTCTTC. This translates into CASSLRSLAGGDEQFF.

In its sample, this clone was seen once. The chain recombines TRBV19 with TRBJ2-7; 8 positions match TRBD1. With V trimmed by 3 bases and J by 6 bases, 7 bases remained unmatched. The CDR3 has 14 amino acids. The germline V gene encodes CDR1 LNHDA and CDR2 SQIVND (reference sequence). For the CDR3, the DNA is TGTGCCAGTAGTATCGGACAGGGATCTGGCGAGCAGTACTTC. It encodes CASSIGQGSGEQYF.